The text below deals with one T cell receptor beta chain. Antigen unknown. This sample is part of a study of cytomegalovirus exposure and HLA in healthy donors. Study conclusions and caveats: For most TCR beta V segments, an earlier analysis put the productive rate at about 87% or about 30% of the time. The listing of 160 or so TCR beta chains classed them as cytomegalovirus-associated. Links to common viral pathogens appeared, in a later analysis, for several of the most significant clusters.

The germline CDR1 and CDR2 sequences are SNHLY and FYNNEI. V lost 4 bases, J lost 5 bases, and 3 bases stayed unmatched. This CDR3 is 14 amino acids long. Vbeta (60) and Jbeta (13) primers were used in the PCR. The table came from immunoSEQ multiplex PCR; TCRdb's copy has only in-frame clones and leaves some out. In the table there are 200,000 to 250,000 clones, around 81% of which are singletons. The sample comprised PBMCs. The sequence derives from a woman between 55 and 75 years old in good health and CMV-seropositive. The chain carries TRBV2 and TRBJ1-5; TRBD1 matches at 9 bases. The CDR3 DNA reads TGTGCCAGCAGTGGGGACAGGGAAGATCAGCCCCAGCATTTT. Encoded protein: CASSGDREDQPQHF. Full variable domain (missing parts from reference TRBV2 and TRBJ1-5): EPEVTQTPSHQVTQMGQEVILRCVPISNHLYFYWYRQILGQKVEFLVSFYNNEISEKSEIFDDQFSVERPDGSNFTLKIRSTKLEDSAMYFCASSGDREDQPQHFGDGTRLSIL.